This T cell receptor (beta chain) was recorded in a study of blood T cell repertoires in COVID-19. Overall study context: The analysed material was cDNA or gDNA that came from T cells, B-cell-depleted T cells, or PBMCs.

The CDR3 spans 14 residues. Trimming removed 4 bases at V and 4 bases at J, with 11 bases between. The germline V gene has CDR1 SEHNR and CDR2 FQNEAQ (reference sequence). In the authors' workflow: From reference gene primer amplification, estimates of nucleated cell counts were derived. This table comes from immunoSEQ multiplex PCR, and its TCRdb copy is limited to in-frame clones, with some not included. V and J calls plus clone size are reproduced from that table; the DNA served to infer D and trimming. Of 140,000 to 150,000 clones in the sample, about 87% were seen once. This sequence joins TRBV7-9 and TRBJ1-5, with unresolved D. This clonotype was sampled from a human donor in a cohort sampled during active COVID-19. Sequenced sample: peripheral blood. CDR3 sequence (DNA): TGTGCCAGCAGCTCCGAACCGGGGAATCAGCCCCAGCATTTT. This sequence encodes CASSSEPGNQPQHF.